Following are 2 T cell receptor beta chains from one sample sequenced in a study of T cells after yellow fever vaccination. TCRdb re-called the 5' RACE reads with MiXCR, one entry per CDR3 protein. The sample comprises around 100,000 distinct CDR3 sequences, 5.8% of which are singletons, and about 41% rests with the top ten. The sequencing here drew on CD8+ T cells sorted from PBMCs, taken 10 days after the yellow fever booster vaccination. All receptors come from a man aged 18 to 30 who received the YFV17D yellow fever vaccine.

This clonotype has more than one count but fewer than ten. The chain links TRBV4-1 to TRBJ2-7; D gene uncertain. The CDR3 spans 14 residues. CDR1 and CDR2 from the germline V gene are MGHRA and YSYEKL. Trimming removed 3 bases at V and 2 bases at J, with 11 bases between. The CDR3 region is CASSHISTAYEQYF. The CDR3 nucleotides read TGCGCCAGCAGCCACATTTCTACCGCCTACGAGCAGTACTTC.

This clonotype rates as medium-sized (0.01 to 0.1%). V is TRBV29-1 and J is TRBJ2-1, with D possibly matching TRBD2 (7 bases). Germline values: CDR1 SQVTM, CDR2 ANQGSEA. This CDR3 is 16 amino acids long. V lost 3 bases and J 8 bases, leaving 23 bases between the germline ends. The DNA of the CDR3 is TGCAGCGTTGAGGACGCGGGGGCCGATGGTTCAGATGAGCAGTTCTTC. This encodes CSVEDAGADGSDEQFF.